The clone carrying this T cell receptor beta chain showed up many times. Its specificity is not known. The CDR3 is 13 residues long. Germline lookup yields CDR1 LNHDA and CDR2 SQIVND (reference sequence). The V gene lost 6 bases and the J gene lost 5 bases, with 11 bases spanning the gap. This specimen belongs to a study of early T cells in non-severe SARS-CoV-2 infection. Notes on the study in general: Anti-spike CD8 specificities were favored by VDJdb matching, whose results missed private and CD4 specificities.

Attached unique molecular identifiers marked individual cDNA molecules. One entry per CDR3 protein results from TCRdb running MiXCR on the 5' RACE reads. Altogether about 80,000 distinct CDR3 sequences are present, around 12% being singletons, with the ten largest covering roughly a sixth. The receptor was isolated from an adult who was a healthcare worker with PCR-confirmed SARS-CoV-2 infection or an uninfected control (not recorded which). The donor label of this sample is uncertain. The chain combines TRBV19 with TRBJ2-1; D may match TRBD1 or TRBD2 (5 bases each). The material was whole blood, obtained at baseline. The chain's CDR3 is CASSPGTNNEQFF. CDR3 nucleotide sequence: TGTGCCAGTAGCCCCGGGACCAACAATGAGCAGTTCTTC.